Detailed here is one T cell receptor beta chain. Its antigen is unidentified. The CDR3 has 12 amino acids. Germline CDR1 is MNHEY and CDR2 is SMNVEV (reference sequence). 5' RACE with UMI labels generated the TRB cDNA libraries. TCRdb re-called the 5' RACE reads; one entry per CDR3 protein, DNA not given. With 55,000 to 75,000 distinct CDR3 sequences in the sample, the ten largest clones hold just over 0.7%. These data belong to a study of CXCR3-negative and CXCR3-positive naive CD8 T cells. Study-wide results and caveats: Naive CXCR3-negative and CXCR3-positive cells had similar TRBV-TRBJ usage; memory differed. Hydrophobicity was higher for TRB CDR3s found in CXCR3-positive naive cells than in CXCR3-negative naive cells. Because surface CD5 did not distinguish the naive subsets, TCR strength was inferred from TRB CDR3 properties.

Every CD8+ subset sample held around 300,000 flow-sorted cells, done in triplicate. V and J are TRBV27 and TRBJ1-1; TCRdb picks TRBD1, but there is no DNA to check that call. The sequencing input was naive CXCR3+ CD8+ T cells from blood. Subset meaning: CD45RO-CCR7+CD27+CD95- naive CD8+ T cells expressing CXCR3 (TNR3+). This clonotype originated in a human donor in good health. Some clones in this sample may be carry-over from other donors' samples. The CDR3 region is CASVTGGGEAFF.